This TCR beta chain was sequenced in a study of T cells after yellow fever vaccination. V was pared by 4 bases and J by 3 bases, with 6 bases between. The germline gives CDR1 SQVTM, CDR2 ANQGSEA. This CDR3 spans 11 amino acids. Findings and caveats of the study: Most clones from primary vaccination resurfaced after the booster (about 96% CD4, about 91% CD8).

In regard to this clonotype: Its antigen is still unknown.

Making TCR cDNA involved 5'RACE template switching, which added UMIs and a universal primer site. TCRdb reanalysed the 5' RACE reads using MiXCR and keeps one entry per CDR3 protein. The sample includes roughly 500,000 distinct CDR3 sequences, less than 20% of them seen just once. Sequenced here: PBMCs, sampled 15 days after the yellow fever booster vaccination. This TCR was recovered from a man younger than 45 who received the YFV17D yellow fever vaccine. The chain joins TRBV29-1 to TRBJ2-5; no definite D call. The CDR3 DNA sequence: TGCAGCGTTGTTCAGAAAGAGACCCAGTACTTC. This encodes CSVVQKETQYF. The variable domain in full, with the rest retrieved from reference TRBV29-1 and TRBJ2-5, is SAVISQKPSRDICQRGTSLTIQCQVDSQVTMMFWYRQQPGQSLTLIATANQGSEATYESGFVIDKFPISRPNLTFSTLTVSNMSPEDSSIYLCSVVQKETQYFGPGTRLLVL.